Shown below are 20 T cell receptor beta chains from a single sample sequenced in a study of blood T cell repertoires in COVID-19 (dated by TCRdb to about 2020). The library was built by means of the immunoSEQ multiplex PCR assay. TCRdb carries this immuneACCESS record with in-frame sequences only. Its versions omit some clonotypes, under half of them owing to an unresolved V gene in the studies checked, with the rest unexplained. This sample lists more than 250,000 clones; roughly 87% were detected once. The ten largest clones take up 1% of the sample. Input material: peripheral blood. Every receptor here comes from a man in his forties or fifties with active or convalescent COVID-19.

The CDR3 is CASSPTTGWGDNEQFF. The CDR3 nucleotides are TGTGCCAGCTCACCTACGACAGGGTGGGGGGACAATGAGCAGTTCTTC. The rearrangement joins TRBV18 to TRBJ2-1, with D maybe TRBD1 (7 bases). CDR1 and CDR2 (germline): KGHSH, LQKENI. V lost 3 bases to trimming and J lost 5 bases, with 17 bases between them. CDR3 length: 16 amino acids.

The J gene is TRBJ2-7, the V gene TRBV5-1, with 11 positions matching TRBD2. The CDR3 has 15 residues. Trimming cost V 1 base and J 2 bases; bases outside gene matches: 2. Germline V gene lookup returns CDR1 SGHRS and CDR2 YFSETQ. As DNA, the CDR3 is TGCGCCAGCAGCTTGATGACTAGCGGGACCTACGAGCAGTACTTC. Translation gives CASSLMTSGTYEQYF.

This clone was detected only a few times. This rearrangement joins TRBV6-6 to TRBJ2-1; 11 nucleotides line up with TRBD2. This CDR3 is 14 amino acids long. V lost 7 bases, J lost 4 bases, and 3 bases stayed unmatched. Germline CDR1 is MNHNY and CDR2 is SVGAGI (reference sequence). The CDR3 region has the DNA TGTGCCAGCACCCGACTAGCGGGGTACAATGAGCAGTTCTTC. Protein sequence: CASTRLAGYNEQFF.

This rearrangement joins TRBV9 to TRBJ2-5; 11 positions agree with TRBD1. J lost 1 base, V lost 0 bases, and 2 bases had no gene match. CDR3 length: 16 residues. Germline lookup yields CDR1 SGDLS and CDR2 YYNGEE. CDR3 region: CASSVVGTGGQETQYF. DNA of the CDR3: TGTGCCAGCAGCGTAGTAGGGACAGGGGGCCAAGAGACCCAGTACTTC. The full variable domain, with the rest looked up from reference TRBV9 and TRBJ2-5, is DSGVTQTPKHLITATGQRVTLRCSPRSGDLSVYWYQQSLDQGLQFLIQYYNGEERAKGNILERFSAQQFPDLHSELNLSSLELGDSALYFCASSVVGTGGQETQYFGPGTRLLVL.

This clone occurred once. The genes are TRBV7-2 and TRBJ1-1, with 9 bases matching TRBD1. CDR3 size: 17 residues. V dropped 2 bases and J dropped 6; count of bases not matched to a gene: 13. CDR1 SGHTA and CDR2 FQGNSA come from the germline V gene. CDR3 nucleotides: TGTGCCAGCAGCTTAAACGCAGGCGGACAGGGGAATGCTGAAGCTTTCTTT. Protein: CASSLNAGGQGNAEAFF.

This sequence joins TRBV19 and TRBJ1-5, with 7 positions matching TRBD1. Germline CDR1 reads LNHDA; CDR2 reads SQIVND (reference sequence). Trimming took 4 bases from V and 6 from J; bases not matched to a gene: 6. CDR3 length equals 14 residues. CDR3 nucleotides: TGTGCCAGTAGTAACGCGGCAGGGGGTCAGCCCCAGCATTTT. Protein: CASSNAAGGQPQHF.

CDR3 sequence reads: CASSQGQGEKLFF. In nucleotides, the CDR3 is TGTGCCAGCTCACAAGGGCAGGGTGAAAAACTGTTTTTT. The genes are TRBV18 and TRBJ1-4, with D perhaps TRBD1 (5 bases). Germline assignment: CDR1 KGHSH and CDR2 LQKENI. V dropped 4 bases and J dropped 7 bases, with 10 bases sitting between them. CDR3 size: 13 residues.

This clone was detected a few times. The V and J genes are TRBV18 and TRBJ1-6, with TRBD1 matching 7 bases. The germline CDR1 and CDR2 sequences are KGHSH and LQKENI. This CDR3 comprises 13 residues. V dropped 4 bases and J dropped 11; count of bases not matched to a gene: 5. CDR3 residues: CASSRDSHTPLHF. The CDR3 nucleotides read TGTGCCAGCTCACGGGACAGTCATACACCCCTCCACTTT. Supplemented by reference TRBV18 and TRBJ1-6, the full variable domain reads NAGVMQNPRHLVRRRGQEARLRCSPMKGHSHVYWYRQLPEEGLKFMVYLQKENIIDESGMPKERFSAEFPKEGPSILRIQQVVRGDSAAYFCASSRDSHTPLHFGNGTRLTVT.

The V call is TRBV5-6, the J call TRBJ2-1; D gene ambiguous. V was pared by 1 base and J by 8 bases, with 7 bases between. The CDR3 has 12 residues. Germline assignment: CDR1 SGHDT and CDR2 YYEEEE. For the CDR3, the DNA is TGTGCCAGCAGCTTGATTAGAGATGAGCAGTTCTTC. Its protein product is CASSLIRDEQFF. Complete variable domain (other parts from reference TRBV5-6 and TRBJ2-1): DAGVTQSPTHLIKTRGQQVTLRCSPKSGHDTVSWYQQALGQGPQFIFQYYEEEERQRGNFPDRFSGHQFPNYSSELNVNALLLGDSALYLCASSLIRDEQFFGPGTRLTVL.

The chain has TRBV7-3 and TRBJ2-1; TRBD2 aligns across 12 bases. Germline V CDR1 and CDR2: SGHTA, FQGTGA. With V trimmed by 2 bases and J by 5 bases, 1 base remained unmatched. This CDR3 contains 15 residues. In DNA form, the CDR3 reads TGTGCCAGCAGCTTACTAGCGGGAGGGGACAATGAGCAGTTCTTC. Protein sequence: CASSLLAGGDNEQFF.

This sequence joins TRBV6-2 or TRBV6-3 and TRBJ1-4; D unresolved. Germline-derived CDR1 and CDR2 are MNHEY and SVGEGT. CDR3 length: 16 amino acids. Deletions cut 5 bases from V and 0 bases from J, with 13 bases between. The CDR3 DNA reads as TGTGCCAGCAGTATACCCGACGGGGCAACTAATGAAAAACTGTTTTTT. This encodes CASSIPDGATNEKLFF.

The V gene is TRBV5-1, the J gene TRBJ2-5; TRBD1 agrees at 9 bases. The CDR3 extends over 14 amino acids. Germline CDR1 and CDR2: SGHRS and YFSETQ. V gave up 3 bases and J gave up 5 bases; unmatched junction bases: 5. The CDR3 is CASSSTGGRETQYF. CDR3 sequence (DNA): TGCGCCAGCAGCTCGACAGGGGGAAGGGAGACCCAGTACTTC.

This chain links TRBV12-5 with TRBJ2-5, with TRBD2 as a possible D gene (5 bases). In germline, CDR1 is LGHNT, CDR2 FRNRAP. Trimming cost V 4 bases and J 5 bases, with 11 bases left between them. The CDR3 is 13 residues long. As DNA, the CDR3 is TGTGCTAGTGGTTCATCCGGGGAGGAGACCCAGTACTTC. Translating it yields CASGSSGEETQYF.

The chain is built from TRBV5-4 and TRBJ1-1; TRBD1 aligns across 9 bases. The CDR3 length is 14 residues. Germline V gene sequence: CDR1 SGHNT, CDR2 YYREEE (reference sequence). V trimming: 4 bases; J trimming: 4 bases; junction bases outside the gene matches: 5. This CDR3 reads CASSKTGGFTEAFF. The CDR3 region has the DNA TGTGCCAGCAGCAAGACAGGGGGGTTCACTGAAGCTTTCTTT.

V is TRBV19 and J is TRBJ2-7; perhaps TRBD1 as D (6 bases). Trimming left V 6 bases short and J 2 bases short, with 17 bases between. CDR1 is LNHDA, CDR2 SQIVND, per germline (reference sequence). CDR3 length equals 15 residues. The CDR3 spells CASSRMETGAYEQYF. CDR3 coding DNA: TGTGCCAGTAGCAGGATGGAGACAGGAGCCTACGAGCAGTACTTC.

The rearrangement links TRBV27 to TRBJ2-7; 12 bases line up with TRBD2. The CDR3 loop spans 15 amino acids. Per germline, CDR1 MNHEY and CDR2 SMNVEV (reference sequence). The ends lost 2 bases at V and 5 bases at J; junction bases unmatched: 4. CDR3 sequence: CASSLPASGGDEQYF. The CDR3 DNA sequence: TGTGCCAGCAGTTTACCGGCTAGCGGGGGGGACGAGCAGTACTTC.

The chain joins TRBV27 to TRBJ1-1, with D possibly TRBD1 on 6 matching bases. The germline V gene has CDR1 MNHEY and CDR2 SMNVEV (reference sequence). This CDR3 has 15 amino acids. The V end was cut by 2 bases, the J end by 1 base, with 11 bases between. The CDR3 sequence is CASSLRRGWNTEAFF. For the CDR3, the DNA is TGTGCCAGCAGTTTACGCAGGGGATGGAACACTGAAGCTTTCTTT.

This clone was seen more than once but under ten times. This rearrangement joins TRBV19 to TRBJ2-2; 8 positions agree with TRBD2. Trimming cost V 7 bases and J 5 bases; bases outside gene matches: 6. This CDR3 has 14 amino acids. Germline-derived CDR1 and CDR2 are LNHDA and SQIVND (reference sequence). CDR3 DNA: TGTGCCAGTACGTCCAGCGGGGGTACCGGGGAGCTGTTTTTT. Its translation is CASTSSGGTGELFF.

The CDR3 nucleotides are TGTGCCAGCAGCAACGGGACAGAGTCAACTAATGAAAAACTGTTTTTT. The encoded protein is CASSNGTESTNEKLFF. This chain joins TRBV21-1 and TRBJ1-4; the table gives TRBD1 as D, unverified against the DNA. TRBV21-1 is labeled a pseudogene. This CDR3 comprises 16 residues.

The chain links TRBV4-1 to TRBJ1-1, with a weak D call TRBD1 (5 bases). The CDR3 sequence is 12 residues long. Trimming cost V 1 base and J 8 bases, with 8 bases left between them. The germline CDR1 and CDR2 sequences are MGHRA and YSYEKL. Here the CDR3 DNA reads TGCGCCAGCAGCCAAGTGAAGGGGGAAGCTTTCTTT. Its protein product is CASSQVKGEAFF.